The entry below gives a single T cell receptor (beta chain) sequence along with its context. What it recognizes is unknown. The sample belongs to a study of T cells in Graves' hyperthyroidism and ophthalmopathy. Points from the study as a whole: Ophthalmopathy got predicted by the model a median 6.5 months before its onset.

CDR1 SGDLS and CDR2 YYNGEE come from the germline V gene. V lost 0 bases and J 0 bases, leaving 11 bases between the germline ends. The CDR3 runs to 16 residues. Not enrolled were patients with uncontrolled infection, other autoimmune disease, pregnancy or lactation. Amplified TCR beta CDR3 regions derived from RNA transcripts. Using the HTBI primer set, a first-round RT-PCR was run on the TCR CDR3. MiXCR, applied by TCRdb to the multiplex PCR reads, yields one record per CDR3 protein. Of some 690,000 distinct CDR3 sequences listed, roughly 17% are singletons. Material for sequencing was blood. This chain links TRBV9 with TRBJ2-3, with D hard to call. The TCR comes from a man in his fifties with Graves' hyperthyroidism. This chain's CDR3 is CASSVGGSYSTDTQYF. The CDR3 region has the DNA TGTGCCAGCAGCGTAGGTGGCAGCTATAGCACAGATACGCAGTATTTT.